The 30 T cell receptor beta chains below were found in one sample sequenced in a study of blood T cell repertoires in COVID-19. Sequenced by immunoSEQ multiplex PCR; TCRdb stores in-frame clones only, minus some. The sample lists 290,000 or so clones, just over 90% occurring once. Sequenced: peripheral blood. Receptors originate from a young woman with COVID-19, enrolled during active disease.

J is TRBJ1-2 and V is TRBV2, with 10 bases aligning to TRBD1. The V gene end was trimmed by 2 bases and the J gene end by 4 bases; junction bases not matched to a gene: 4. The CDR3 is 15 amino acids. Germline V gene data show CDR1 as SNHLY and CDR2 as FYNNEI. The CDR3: CASSESGQGSYGYTF. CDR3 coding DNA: TGTGCCAGCAGTGAATCGGGACAGGGGAGCTATGGCTACACCTTC. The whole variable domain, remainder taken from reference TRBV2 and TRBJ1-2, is EPEVTQTPSHQVTQMGQEVILRCVPISNHLYFYWYRQILGQKVEFLVSFYNNEISEKSEIFDDQFSVERPDGSNFTLKIRSTKLEDSAMYFCASSESGQGSYGYTFGSGTRLTVV.

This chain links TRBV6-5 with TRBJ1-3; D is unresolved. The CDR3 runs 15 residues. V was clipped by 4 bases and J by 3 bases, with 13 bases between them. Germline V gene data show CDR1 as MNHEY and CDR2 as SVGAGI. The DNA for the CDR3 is TGTGCCAGCAGTTCTTGGAGCGGCGATGGAAACACCATATATTTT. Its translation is CASSSWSGDGNTIYF.

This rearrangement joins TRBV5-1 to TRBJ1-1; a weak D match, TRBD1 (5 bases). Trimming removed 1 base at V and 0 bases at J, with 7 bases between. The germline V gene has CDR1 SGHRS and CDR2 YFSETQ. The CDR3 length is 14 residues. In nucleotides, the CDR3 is TGCGCCAGCAGCTTGAGGACACTGAACACTGAAGCTTTCTTT. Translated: CASSLRTLNTEAFF.

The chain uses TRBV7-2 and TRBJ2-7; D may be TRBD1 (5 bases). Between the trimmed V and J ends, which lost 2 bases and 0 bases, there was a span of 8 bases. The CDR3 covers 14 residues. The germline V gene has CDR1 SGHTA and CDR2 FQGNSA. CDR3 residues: CASSLTGLSYEQYF. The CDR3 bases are TGTGCCAGCAGCTTAACAGGCCTCTCCTACGAGCAGTACTTC.

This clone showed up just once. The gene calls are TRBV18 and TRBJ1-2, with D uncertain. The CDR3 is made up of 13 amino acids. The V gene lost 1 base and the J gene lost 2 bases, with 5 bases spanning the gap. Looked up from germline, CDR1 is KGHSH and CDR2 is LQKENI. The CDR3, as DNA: TGTGCCAGCTCACCACGTCAGAACTATGGCTACACCTTC. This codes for CASSPRQNYGYTF.

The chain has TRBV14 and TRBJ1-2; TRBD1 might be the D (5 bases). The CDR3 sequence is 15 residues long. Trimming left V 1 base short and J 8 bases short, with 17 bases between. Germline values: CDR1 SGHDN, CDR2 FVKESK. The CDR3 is CASSQVVTDGKGYTF. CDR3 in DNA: TGTGCCAGCAGCCAAGTGGTGACAGACGGAAAGGGCTACACCTTC.

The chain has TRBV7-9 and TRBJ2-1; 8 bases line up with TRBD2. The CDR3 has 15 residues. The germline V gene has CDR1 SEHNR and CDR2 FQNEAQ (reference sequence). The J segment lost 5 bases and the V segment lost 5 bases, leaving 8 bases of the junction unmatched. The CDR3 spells CASSQSGRGDNEQFF. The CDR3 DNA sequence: TGTGCCAGCAGCCAAAGCGGGAGAGGGGACAATGAGCAGTTCTTC.

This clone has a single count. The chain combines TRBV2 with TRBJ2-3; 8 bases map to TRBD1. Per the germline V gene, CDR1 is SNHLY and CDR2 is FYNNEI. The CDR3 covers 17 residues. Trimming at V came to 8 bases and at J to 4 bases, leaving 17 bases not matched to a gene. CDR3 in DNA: TGTGCCAGCCAAAAAGGGGTCGGGACAGGTGGCCCAGATACGCAGTATTTT. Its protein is CASQKGVGTGGPDTQYF.

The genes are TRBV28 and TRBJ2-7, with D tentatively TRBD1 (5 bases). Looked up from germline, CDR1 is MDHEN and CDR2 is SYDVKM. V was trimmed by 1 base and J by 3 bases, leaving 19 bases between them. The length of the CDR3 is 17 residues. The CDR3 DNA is TGTGCCAGCAGTTTATTTGCCCGGACAAGGGCCGGCTACGAGCAGTACTTC. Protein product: CASSLFARTRAGYEQYF.

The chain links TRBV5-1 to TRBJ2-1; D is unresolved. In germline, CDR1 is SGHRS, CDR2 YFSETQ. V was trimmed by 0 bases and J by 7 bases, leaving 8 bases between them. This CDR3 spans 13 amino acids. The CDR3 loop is CASSLDKTNEQFF. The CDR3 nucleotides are TGCGCCAGCAGCTTGGATAAGACTAATGAGCAGTTCTTC. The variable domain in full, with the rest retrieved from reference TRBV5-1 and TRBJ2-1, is KAGVTQTPRYLIKTRGQQVTLSCSPISGHRSVSWYQQTPGQGLQFLFEYFSETQRNKGNFPGRFSGRQFSNSRSEMNVSTLELGDSALYLCASSLDKTNEQFFGPGTRLTVL.

The CDR3 sequence is CASSWERSGQGADQPQHF. For the CDR3, the DNA is TGTGCCAGCAGCTGGGAGAGGTCGGGACAGGGGGCCGATCAGCCCCAGCATTTT. The chain joins TRBV7-8 to TRBJ1-5; TRBD1 matches 12 bases. V gave up 4 bases and J gave up 5 bases; unmatched junction bases: 12. This CDR3 is 18 amino acids long. Germline loops: CDR1 SGHVS, CDR2 FQNEAQ.

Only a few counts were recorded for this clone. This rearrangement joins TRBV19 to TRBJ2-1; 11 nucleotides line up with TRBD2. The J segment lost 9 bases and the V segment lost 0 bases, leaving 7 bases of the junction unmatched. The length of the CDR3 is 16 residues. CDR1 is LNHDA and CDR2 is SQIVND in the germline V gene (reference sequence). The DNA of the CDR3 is TGTGCCAGTAGTATAGAAGGTAGCGGGAGGGCCAGTGAGCAGTTCTTC. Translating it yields CASSIEGSGRASEQFF.

The CDR3 loop is CASSSHRGEFEKLFF. In nucleotides, the CDR3 is TGTGCCAGCAGTTCTCACAGGGGCGAATTTGAAAAACTGTTTTTT. The chain carries TRBV27 and TRBJ1-4; 7 nucleotides match TRBD1. Germline CDR1 MNHEY, CDR2 SMNVEV (reference sequence). The length of the CDR3 is 15 residues. V shed 4 bases and J 7 bases; nucleotides not matched to a gene: 9.

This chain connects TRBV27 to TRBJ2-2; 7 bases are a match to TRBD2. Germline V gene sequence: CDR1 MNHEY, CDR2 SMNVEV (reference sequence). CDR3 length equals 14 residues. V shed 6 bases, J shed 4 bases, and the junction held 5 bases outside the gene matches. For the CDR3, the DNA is TGTGCCAGCAGGTGGCGGGAGCTCACCGGGGAGCTGTTTTTT. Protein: CASRWRELTGELFF.

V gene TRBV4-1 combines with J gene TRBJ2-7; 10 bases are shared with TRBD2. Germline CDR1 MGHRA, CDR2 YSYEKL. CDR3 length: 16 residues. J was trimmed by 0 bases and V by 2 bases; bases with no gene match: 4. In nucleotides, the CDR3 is TGCGCCAGCAGCCAAACACTAGCGGGGAGCTCCTACGAGCAGTACTTC. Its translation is CASSQTLAGSSYEQYF.

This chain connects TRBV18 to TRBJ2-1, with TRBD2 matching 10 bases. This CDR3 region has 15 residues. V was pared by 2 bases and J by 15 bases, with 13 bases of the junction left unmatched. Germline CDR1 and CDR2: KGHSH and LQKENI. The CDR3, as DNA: TGTGCCAGCTCACCAAAGCGGGAGGGCTTTGCCCCTGGGTTCTTC. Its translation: CASSPKREGFAPGFF.

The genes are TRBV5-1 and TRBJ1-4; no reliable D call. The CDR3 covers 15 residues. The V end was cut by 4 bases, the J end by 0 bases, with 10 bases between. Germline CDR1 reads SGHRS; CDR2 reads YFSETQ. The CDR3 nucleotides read TGCGCCAGCAGCCGTGACATCGCAACTAATGAAAAACTGTTTTTT. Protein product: CASSRDIATNEKLFF.

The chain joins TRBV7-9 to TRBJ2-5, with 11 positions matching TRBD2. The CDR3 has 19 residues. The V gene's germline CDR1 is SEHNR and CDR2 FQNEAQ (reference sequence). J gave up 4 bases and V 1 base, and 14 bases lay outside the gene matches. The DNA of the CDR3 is TGTGCCAGCAGCTTAGAGTTTCGGCTAGCGGGAGGTGGTGGAGAGACCCAGTACTTC. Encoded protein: CASSLEFRLAGGGGETQYF.

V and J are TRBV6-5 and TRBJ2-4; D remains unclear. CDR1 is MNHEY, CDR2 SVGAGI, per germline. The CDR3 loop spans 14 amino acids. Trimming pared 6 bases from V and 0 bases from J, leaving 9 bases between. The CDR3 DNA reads TGTGCCAGCAGCCCATTAGTAGCCAAAAACATTCAGTACTTC. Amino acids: CASSPLVAKNIQYF.

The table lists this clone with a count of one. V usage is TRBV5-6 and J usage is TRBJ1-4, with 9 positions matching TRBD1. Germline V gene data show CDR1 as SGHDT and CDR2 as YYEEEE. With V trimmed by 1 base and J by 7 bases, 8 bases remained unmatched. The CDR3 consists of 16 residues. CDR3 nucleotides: TGTGCCAGCAGCTTGAGGAGGGACAGGGATGGTGAAAAACTGTTTTTT. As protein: CASSLRRDRDGEKLFF.

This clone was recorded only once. CDR3 protein: CASSMSGQVTYEQYF. DNA for the CDR3: TGTGCCAGTAGTATGTCTGGACAGGTGACCTACGAGCAGTACTTC. The chain has TRBV19 and TRBJ2-7; 7 bases line up with TRBD1. V lost 3 bases to trimming and J lost 2 bases; unmatched junction nucleotides: 7. The CDR3 totals 15 residues. The germline CDR1 and CDR2 sequences are LNHDA and SQIVND (reference sequence).

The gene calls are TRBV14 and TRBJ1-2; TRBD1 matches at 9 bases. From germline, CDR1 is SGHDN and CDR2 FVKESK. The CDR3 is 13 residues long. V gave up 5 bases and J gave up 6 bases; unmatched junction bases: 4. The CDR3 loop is CASSYRQGDGYTF. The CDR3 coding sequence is TGTGCCAGCAGCTACCGACAGGGGGATGGCTACACCTTC. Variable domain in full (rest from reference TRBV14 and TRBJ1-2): EAGVTQFPSHSVIEKGQTVTLRCDPISGHDNLYWYRRVMGKEIKFLLHFVKESKQDESGMPNNRFLAERTGGTYSTLKVQPAELEDSGVYFCASSYRQGDGYTFGSGTRLTVV.

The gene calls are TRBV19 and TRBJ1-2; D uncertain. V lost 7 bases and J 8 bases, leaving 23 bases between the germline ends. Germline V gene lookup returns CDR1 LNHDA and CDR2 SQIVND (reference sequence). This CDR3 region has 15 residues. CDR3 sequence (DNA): TGTGCCAGTACCTACTTAACTCGGAGGTTGAAGGGCTACACCTTC. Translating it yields CASTYLTRRLKGYTF.

DNA of the CDR3: TGCGCCAGCGTCCCCCCTGGAGGTAGCACCGGGGAGCTGTTTTTT. Protein: CASVPPGGSTGELFF. The chain carries TRBV5-1 and TRBJ2-2, with D possibly matching TRBD2 (5 bases). V was cut by 7 bases and J by 4 bases, with 17 bases left in between. CDR3 length equals 15 residues. The germline V gene has CDR1 SGHRS and CDR2 YFSETQ.

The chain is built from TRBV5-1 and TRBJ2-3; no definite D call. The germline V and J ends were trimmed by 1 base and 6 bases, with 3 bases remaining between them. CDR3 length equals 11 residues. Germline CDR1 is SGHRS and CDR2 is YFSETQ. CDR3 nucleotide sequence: TGCGCCAGCAGCTTGCGGGATACGCAGTATTTT. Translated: CASSLRDTQYF.

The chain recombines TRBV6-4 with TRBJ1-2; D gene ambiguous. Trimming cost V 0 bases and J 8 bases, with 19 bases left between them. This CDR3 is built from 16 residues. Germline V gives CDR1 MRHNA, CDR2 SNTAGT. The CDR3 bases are TGTGCCAGCAGTGACTCTGTAGCGTCAGCGATAGGGGGCTACACCTTC. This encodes CASSDSVASAIGGYTF.

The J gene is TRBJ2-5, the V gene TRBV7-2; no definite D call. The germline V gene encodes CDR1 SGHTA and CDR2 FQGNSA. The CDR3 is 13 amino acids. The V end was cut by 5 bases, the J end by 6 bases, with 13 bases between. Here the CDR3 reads CASSQNSAKTQYF. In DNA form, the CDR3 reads TGTGCCAGCAGCCAAAATAGTGCGAAGACCCAGTACTTC.

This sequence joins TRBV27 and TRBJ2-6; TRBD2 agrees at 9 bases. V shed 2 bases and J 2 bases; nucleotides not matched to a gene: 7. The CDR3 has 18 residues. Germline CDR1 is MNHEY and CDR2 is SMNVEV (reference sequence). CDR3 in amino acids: CASSLSAGGPTGANVLTF. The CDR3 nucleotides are TGTGCCAGCAGTTTAAGTGCGGGAGGGCCGACTGGGGCCAACGTCCTGACTTTC.

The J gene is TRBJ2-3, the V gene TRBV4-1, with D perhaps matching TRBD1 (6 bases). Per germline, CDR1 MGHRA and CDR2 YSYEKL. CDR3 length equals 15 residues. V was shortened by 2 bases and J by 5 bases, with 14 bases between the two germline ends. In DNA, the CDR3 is TGCGCCAGCAGCCAAAAACTTCTAGGGGGAGATACGCAGTATTTT. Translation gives CASSQKLLGGDTQYF.

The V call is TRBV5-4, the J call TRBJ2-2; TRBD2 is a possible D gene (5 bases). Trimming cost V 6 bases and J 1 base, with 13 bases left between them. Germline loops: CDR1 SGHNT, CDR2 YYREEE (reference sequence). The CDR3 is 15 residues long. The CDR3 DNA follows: TGTGCCAGCACGATTGGCGGGCGGAACACCGGGGAGCTGTTTTTT. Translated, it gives CASTIGGRNTGELFF.